These T cell receptor beta chains were read from a single sample in a study of CD8 T cells in ankylosing spondylitis. TCRdb re-called the 5' RACE reads through MiXCR, storing one row per CDR3 protein. The repertoire holds 250,000 to 350,000 distinct CDR3 sequences, around 21% seen once, with roughly 3.4% in the top ten. The sample consisted of blood, either unsorted or a sorted T cell fraction (not recorded which). The receptors stem from a female donor with ankylosing spondylitis or in good health (not recorded which). Both conserved end residues are part of each CDR3. The order of the fields is V gene, J gene, D gene, clone size, CDR3 DNA, CDR3 protein. The D gene is left open where the match is weak. Rows may omit the clone size; those that give it use once, few, many or a size class.

TRBV7-9	TRBJ2-1	-	many	TGTGCCAGCAGCTCCAGACTAGAAGGGCTGGATGAGCAGTTCTTC	CASSSRLEGLDEQFF
TRBV6-2/TRBV6-3	TRBJ2-7	-	-	TGTGCCAGCAGTTACCCTAGATCGGTTGCCGAGCAGTACTTC	CASSYPRSVAEQYF
TRBV29-1	TRBJ1-2	-	few	TGCAGCGGGGGCGGGACTCCCCTTGGCTACACCTTC	CSGGGTPLGYTF
TRBV15	TRBJ1-1	-	-	TGCGAGGGGGTCCAGAACACTGAAGCTTTCTTT	CEGVQNTEAFF
TRBV7-2	TRBJ2-5	-	few	TGTGCCAGCAGCTTTAAGACGGGATACCAAGAGACCCAGTACTTC	CASSFKTGYQETQYF
TRBV2	TRBJ2-3	-	-	TGTGCCAGCAGTAGGAGGGGGGCCCGCACAGATACGCAGTATTTT	CASSRRGARTDTQYF
TRBV15	TRBJ2-7	TRBD2	few	TGTGCCACCAGCAGAGGAGGGACTAGTCACGAGCAGTACTTC	CATSRGGTSHEQYF
TRBV5-1	TRBJ2-6	-	-	TGCGCCAGCAGCTTTCCGCTTAGAGGTCCGCCTGGGGCCAACGTCCTGACTTTC	CASSFPLRGPPGANVLTF
TRBV5-6	TRBJ1-1	-	few	TGTGCCAGCAGCTTGGCCATCTCGAACACTGAAGCTTTCTTT	CASSLAISNTEAFF
TRBV4-2	TRBJ1-3	TRBD1	many	TGTGCCAGCAGCCCTCAGGGGGGAACGGACACCATATATTTT	CASSPQGGTDTIYF
TRBV20-1	TRBJ2-7	TRBD2	-	TGCAGTGCTAGCGGACTAGCGGGACCCCTTATGGACGAGCAGTACTTC	CSASGLAGPLMDEQYF
TRBV2	TRBJ2-7	-	-	TGTGCCAGCATGTCGGGTTTTTCCTACGAGCAGTACTTC	CASMSGFSYEQYF
TRBV7-6	TRBJ2-5	-	-	TGTGCCAGCAGCCCCGGGGGGCTTGGAGAGACCCAGTACTTC	CASSPGGLGETQYF
TRBV20-1	TRBJ2-1	-	-	TGCAGTGCTAGGGGGACAAGAAGCAATGAGCAGTTCTTC	CSARGTRSNEQFF
TRBV20-1	TRBJ2-1	-	-	TGCAGTGCGCCCAACAAGCGTGAGCAGTTCTTC	CSAPNKREQFF
TRBV15	TRBJ2-5	TRBD2	few	TGTGCCACCAGCAGAGATGCCCCCCCCTCGACTAGCCCAAATATACAAGAGACCCAGTACTTC	CATSRDAPPSTSPNIQETQYF